This T cell receptor (beta chain) appears in the sequencing data of a study of cytomegalovirus exposure and HLA in healthy donors. 13 Jbeta primers and 60 Vbeta primers were used for the PCR. This table comes from immunoSEQ multiplex PCR, and its TCRdb copy is limited to in-frame clones, with some not included. Of 100,000 to 150,000 clones in the sample, about two thirds were seen once. Per germline, CDR1 SGHRS and CDR2 YFSETQ. This CDR3 region has 15 residues. Trimming pared 1 base from V and 0 bases from J, leaving 8 bases between. The V call is TRBV5-1, the J call TRBJ1-5, with a weak D call TRBD1 (6 bases). Sample: PBMCs. The sequence came from a woman in her fifties or sixties in good health and CMV-seropositive. The CDR3 spells CASSLTGYSNQPQHF. The CDR3 nucleotides read TGCGCCAGCAGCTTGACAGGGTATAGCAATCAGCCCCAGCATTTT.